This T cell receptor (beta chain) was observed in a study of CD8+ T cells in alopecia areata. Study-level background: Patients in the treated group were given tofacitinib by mouth, 5 to 10 mg twice a day. Study conclusions and caveats: Clonality in lesional scalp, especially alopecia totalis/universalis, exceeded that of normal scalp.

With regard to this clone: Its antigen is as yet unknown.

The sequencing template was cDNA reverse transcribed from extracted RNA. This table comes from immunoSEQ multiplex PCR, and its TCRdb copy is limited to in-frame clones, with some not included. The sample records about 160,000 clones, about nine tenths being singletons. The TCR sequence derives from a human donor with alopecia areata. Sequencing used CD8+ T cells sorted from blood, obtained at week 0.

CDR3 residues: CSVELEGDYGYTF. The CDR3 DNA is TGCAGCGTTGAGCTAGAGGGAGACTATGGCTACACCTTC. This chain connects TRBV29-1 to TRBJ1-2; D remains ambiguous. The V gene's germline CDR1 is SQVTM and CDR2 ANQGSEA. V was pared by 3 bases and J by 3 bases, with 11 bases between. The CDR3 has 13 amino acids.